Each of the 24 T cell receptor beta chains below was sequenced from the same sample in a study of blood T cell repertoires in COVID-19. Assay: immunoSEQ multiplex PCR; the TCRdb copy retains only in-frame clones and omits some. The data show about 160,000 clones, 70% to 85% seen once. Material: peripheral blood. Source of these receptors: a woman older than 75 with acute or convalescent COVID-19.

The chain couples TRBV2 to TRBJ2-1; 10 bases line up with TRBD1. Germline loops: CDR1 SNHLY, CDR2 FYNNEI. V shed 4 bases, J shed 5 bases, and the junction held 5 bases outside the gene matches. This CDR3 has 15 residues. In nucleotides, the CDR3 is TGTGCCAGCAGTGCGGGACAGGGGAATAACAATGAGCAGTTCTTC. It translates to CASSAGQGNNNEQFF.

In this sample, this clone turned up once. The DNA of the CDR3 is TGTGCCAGCAGTTTAGGGAGATTGGGGAGCGCAGATACGCAGTATTTT. Translation: CASSLGRLGSADTQYF. The chain recombines TRBV28 with TRBJ2-3, with D possibly being TRBD2 (5 bases). Trimming cost V 2 bases and J 4 bases, with 16 bases left between them. Germline CDR1 is MDHEN and CDR2 is SYDVKM. This CDR3 has 16 residues.

The chain has TRBV10-1 and TRBJ2-1, with D possibly matching TRBD1 (5 bases). Trimming shortened V by 3 bases and J by 6 bases, and 15 bases separated the two germline ends. The V gene's germline CDR1 is WNHNN and CDR2 SYGVQD (reference sequence). The CDR3 is 15 residues long. The CDR3 region has the DNA TGCGCCAGCAGTGATCGACAGTTTGGTGTCAATGAGCAGTTCTTC. Encoded protein: CASSDRQFGVNEQFF.

The chain is built from TRBV5-6 and TRBJ2-7, with 9 bases identical to TRBD2. Unmatched junction bases numbered 9, after V lost 4 bases and J lost 1 base. CDR3 length: 16 residues. Germline-derived CDR1 and CDR2 are SGHDT and YYEEEE. The CDR3 region has the DNA TGTGCCAGCAGCCGCCCCCTAGCGGGGATATCCTACGAGCAGTACTTC. As protein: CASSRPLAGISYEQYF.

This clone was seen only once. V gene TRBV5-1 combines with J gene TRBJ2-2; 11 positions agree with TRBD2. Germline V lookup: CDR1 SGHRS, CDR2 YFSETQ. The CDR3 loop spans 15 amino acids. V lost 2 bases, J lost 6 bases, and 3 bases stayed unmatched. The CDR3 sequence is CASSFTSGSAGELFF. CDR3 nucleotides: TGCGCCAGCAGCTTTACTAGCGGGAGCGCCGGGGAGCTGTTTTTT.

The CDR3 reads CASSLIQGWGDTIYF. The CDR3 DNA follows: TGTGCCAGCAGCTTGATTCAGGGTTGGGGGGACACCATATATTTT. V is TRBV5-7 and J is TRBJ1-3; tentative D call: TRBD1 (5 bases). TRBV5-7 is noted as an ORF with a role that remains uncertain. The CDR3 loop spans 15 amino acids. V lost 1 base, J lost 8 bases, and 16 bases lay in between.

This clone appeared a few times. This rearrangement joins TRBV15 to TRBJ2-7, with D perhaps TRBD2 (7 bases). V lost 0 bases to trimming and J lost 5 bases, with 11 bases between them. Germline V gene lookup returns CDR1 LNHNV and CDR2 YYDKDF (reference sequence). This CDR3 spans 14 amino acids. CDR3 protein: CATSRERGPHEQYF. DNA of the CDR3: TGTGCCACCAGCAGAGAGCGGGGGCCCCACGAGCAGTACTTC.

The chain couples TRBV7-2 to TRBJ2-1; D perhaps matches TRBD2 (6 bases). V lost 3 bases and J 3 bases, leaving 12 bases between the germline ends. Germline loops: CDR1 SGHTA, CDR2 FQGNSA. The CDR3 extends over 15 amino acids. The CDR3 loop is CASSFVGAGYNEQFF. Here the CDR3 DNA reads TGTGCCAGCAGCTTCGTGGGAGCGGGCTACAATGAGCAGTTCTTC.

CDR3 nucleotides: TGTGCCAGAACGGGACAGGGGCCGTCCGGGGAGCTGTTTTTT. Its protein is CARTGQGPSGELFF. The chain employs TRBV2 and TRBJ2-2; 10 bases line up with TRBD1. Per the germline V gene, CDR1 is SNHLY and CDR2 is FYNNEI. This CDR3 has 14 residues. The junction had 7 bases not matched to a gene; V was cut back by 9 bases and J by 6 bases.

This clone was seen once. The V gene is TRBV2, the J gene TRBJ1-1; weak D call: TRBD1 (5 bases). V dropped 3 bases and J dropped 7 bases, with 18 bases sitting between them. The CDR3 is 15 residues long. The germline V gene has CDR1 SNHLY and CDR2 FYNNEI. DNA of the CDR3: TGTGCCAGCAGTGAGGGACTGGGGTTCGGATATGAAGCTTTCTTT. Protein product: CASSEGLGFGYEAFF. The entire variable domain, with the rest obtained from reference TRBV2 and TRBJ1-1, is as follows: EPEVTQTPSHQVTQMGQEVILRCVPISNHLYFYWYRQILGQKVEFLVSFYNNEISEKSEIFDDQFSVERPDGSNFTLKIRSTKLEDSAMYFCASSEGLGFGYEAFFGQGTRLTVV.

The chain is built from TRBV5-1 and TRBJ1-1; D possibly corresponds to TRBD1 (6 bases). V was trimmed by 4 bases and J by 6 bases, leaving 19 bases between them. Germline V gene sequence: CDR1 SGHRS, CDR2 YFSETQ. The CDR3 is 15 residues long. CDR3 protein: CASSIGQRLGSEAFF. CDR3 DNA sequence: TGCGCCAGCAGCATAGGACAGCGTTTGGGCTCTGAAGCTTTCTTT.

A remark on this clone: Other DNA sequences in the same sample also yield this CDR3. V gene TRBV5-1 combines with J gene TRBJ2-7; tentatively, D is TRBD2 (6 bases). The CDR3 spans 14 residues. V lost 4 bases and J 2 bases, leaving 13 bases between the germline ends. From germline, CDR1 is SGHRS and CDR2 YFSETQ. CDR3 sequence: CASSLGTGTYEQYF. CDR3 DNA sequence: TGCGCCAGCAGCCTCGGGACTGGGACCTACGAGCAGTACTTC.

The chain recombines TRBV2 with TRBJ2-3; 9 nucleotides agree with TRBD1. The CDR3 length is 15 residues. Germline-derived CDR1 and CDR2 are SNHLY and FYNNEI. The J segment lost 3 bases and the V segment lost 6 bases, leaving 7 bases of the junction unmatched. The CDR3 loop reads CASSLGTGKTDTQYF. The CDR3 bases are TGTGCCAGCAGCCTCGGGACAGGGAAGACAGATACGCAGTATTTT.

The CDR3 DNA sequence: TGCGCCAGCAGTGAGGAGGGCTTTTACAATGAGCAGTTCTTC. Protein product: CASSEEGFYNEQFF. The V call is TRBV10-1, the J call TRBJ2-1, with D perhaps matching TRBD2 (5 bases). This CDR3 has 14 amino acids. Germline CDR1 is WNHNN and CDR2 is SYGVQD (reference sequence). With 2 bases removed from V and 4 bases from J, the gap between germline ends came to 9 bases.

The chain joins TRBV5-1 to TRBJ2-7; TRBD1 agrees at 10 bases. Germline lookup yields CDR1 SGHRS and CDR2 YFSETQ. The CDR3 has 15 residues. The V segment lost 0 bases and the J segment 2 bases; nucleotides outside the gene matches: 2. The CDR3 loop is CASSLAGTGAYEQYF. The CDR3, as DNA: TGCGCCAGCAGCTTGGCCGGGACAGGGGCCTACGAGCAGTACTTC.

V and J are TRBV5-1 and TRBJ2-7; 9 bases match TRBD1. V dropped 1 base and J dropped 5; count of bases not matched to a gene: 10. This CDR3 contains 16 residues. Germline loops: CDR1 SGHRS, CDR2 YFSETQ. CDR3 in amino acids: CASSLMGTGKINEQYF. The CDR3 nucleotides are TGCGCCAGCAGCTTGATGGGGACAGGGAAAATCAACGAGCAGTACTTC.

The chain carries TRBV5-1 and TRBJ2-3; 11 bases fit TRBD2. CDR3 size: 19 residues. Germline CDR1 reads SGHRS; CDR2 reads YFSETQ. After removal of 0 bases from V and 1 base from J, the junction contained 10 bases not matched to a gene. CDR3 DNA sequence: TGCGCCAGCAGCTTGGGGCGCACAGGACTAGCGGGTGGCACAGATACGCAGTATTTT. This translates into CASSLGRTGLAGGTDTQYF.

The V gene is TRBV25-1, the J gene TRBJ2-2, with D maybe TRBD1 (5 bases). V lost 5 bases and J 0 bases, leaving 7 bases between the germline ends. Germline CDR1 and CDR2: MGHDK and SYGVNS. This CDR3 is 14 amino acids long. CDR3 coding DNA: TGTGCCAGCAGTCCCAGGGCGAACACCGGGGAGCTGTTTTTT. Protein: CASSPRANTGELFF.

The chain combines TRBV5-8 with TRBJ2-7; 11 bases line up with TRBD1. The ends lost 3 bases at V and 2 bases at J; junction bases unmatched: 4. This CDR3 is built from 15 residues. Germline V gene sequence: CDR1 SGHTS, CDR2 YDEGEE. CDR3 loop: CASSSDRGPTYEQYF. The CDR3 DNA is TGTGCCAGCAGCTCGGACAGGGGGCCTACCTACGAGCAGTACTTC.

J is TRBJ2-7 and V is TRBV6-1, with 9 bases matching TRBD1. CDR3 length: 15 residues. J lost 3 bases, V lost 3 bases, and 6 bases had no gene match. Germline CDR1 and CDR2: MNHNS and SASEGT. CDR3 protein: CASSEFRDRDYEQYF. The CDR3, as DNA: TGTGCCAGCAGTGAGTTCCGGGACAGGGACTACGAGCAGTACTTC.

The chain couples TRBV4-2 to TRBJ2-1, with a possible D match to TRBD1 (6 bases). The CDR3 runs 14 residues. The germline V gene has CDR1 LGHNA and CDR2 YNFKEQ. Deletions cut 1 base from V and 6 bases from J, with 10 bases between. The CDR3 DNA reads TGTGCCAGCAGCCAAGGTAGGGGGACCAATGAGCAGTTCTTC. Its translation is CASSQGRGTNEQFF.

This clone showed up just a few times. The chain links TRBV19 to TRBJ2-1; TRBD2 agrees at 9 bases. The CDR3 has 18 residues. J lost 6 bases, V lost 7 bases, and 19 bases had no gene match. Germline-derived CDR1 and CDR2 are LNHDA and SQIVND (reference sequence). In nucleotides, the CDR3 is TGTGCCAGTAAGGGGGGCATCGGACGTAGCGGGAGAATCAATGAGCAGTTCTTC. Protein sequence: CASKGGIGRSGRINEQFF.

The V gene is TRBV7-9, the J gene TRBJ2-7, with unresolved D. The germline V gene encodes CDR1 SEHNR and CDR2 FQNEAQ (reference sequence). V lost 2 bases, J lost 2 bases, and 7 bases lay in between. CDR3 length: 13 amino acids. The CDR3 region is CASSLPGTYEQYF. CDR3 nucleotides: TGTGCCAGCAGCTTACCGGGTACCTACGAGCAGTACTTC. Filled out from reference TRBV7-9 and TRBJ2-7, the complete variable domain reads DTGVSQNPRHKITKRGQNVTFRCDPISEHNRLYWYRQTLGQGPEFLTYFQNEAQLEKSRLLSDRFSAERPKGSFSTLEIQRTEQGDSAMYLCASSLPGTYEQYFGPGTRLTVT.

This clone was seen just once. V and J are TRBV5-5 and TRBJ1-6; weak D call: TRBD1 (6 bases). Trimming took 5 bases from V and 5 from J, leaving 11 bases between them. This CDR3 has 14 residues. Germline V gene sequence: CDR1 SGHKS, CDR2 YYEKEE (reference sequence). The chain's CDR3 is CASSLYRDNSPLHF. The CDR3 nucleotides read TGTGCCAGCAGTTTATACAGGGATAATTCACCCCTCCACTTT.